This TCR beta chain appears in the sequencing data of a study of cytomegalovirus exposure and HLA in healthy donors. Notes on the study in general: High sensitivity and specificity were reportedly achieved when the classifier diagnosed cytomegalovirus status.

The CDR3 is made up of 13 amino acids. From germline, CDR1 is SNHLY and CDR2 FYNNEI. V lost 7 bases to trimming and J lost 11 bases, with 20 bases between them. Turning to this clone: What it recognizes is unknown.

Donors were ostensibly healthy at sampling, although undocumented immune exposures were probable. The PCR had 60 Vbeta and 13 Jbeta primers. Using immunoSEQ multiplex PCR, the repertoire was profiled, and TCRdb retains in-frame clones only, with some absent. The sample holds about 60,000 clones, almost 75% seen once. The sequencing sample was made of PBMCs. This clonotype was sampled from a man in his fifties or sixties in good health and CMV-seronegative. The V and J genes are TRBV2 and TRBJ1-1, with D unclear. The CDR3 region has the DNA TGTGCCAGCACCGGAGGGCCCGTCGAGAGGGCTTTCTTT. Encoded protein: CASTGGPVERAFF.